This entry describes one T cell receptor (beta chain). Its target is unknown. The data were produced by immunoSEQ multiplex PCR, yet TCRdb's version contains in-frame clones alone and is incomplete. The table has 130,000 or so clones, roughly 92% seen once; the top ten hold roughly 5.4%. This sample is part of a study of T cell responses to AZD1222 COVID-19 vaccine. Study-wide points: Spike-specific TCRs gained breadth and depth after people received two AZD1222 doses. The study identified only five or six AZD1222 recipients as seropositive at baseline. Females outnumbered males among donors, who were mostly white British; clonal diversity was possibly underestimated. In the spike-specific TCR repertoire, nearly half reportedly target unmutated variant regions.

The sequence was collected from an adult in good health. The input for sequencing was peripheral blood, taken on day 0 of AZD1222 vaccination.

For the CDR3, the DNA is TGTGCCAGCAAAGACAGGGGAACCTACGAGCAGTACTTC. It codes for CASKDRGTYEQYF. The rearrangement links TRBV7-2 to TRBJ2-7, with 8 bases identical to TRBD1. CDR3 length equals 13 residues. Germline CDR1 reads SGHTA; CDR2 reads FQGNSA. J gave up 2 bases and V 7 bases, and 4 bases lay outside the gene matches.